Below, 9 T cell receptor beta chains from the same sample are listed, as sequenced in a study of chemoradiotherapy in HPV16-positive cancers. The assay was immunoSEQ multiplex PCR, and TCRdb's table has in-frame clones only and misses some. This table holds approximately 32,000 clones, roughly 77% found once. The input for sequencing was blood, taken from a patient who underwent chemoradiotherapy. The receptors here all came from a human donor with HPV-associated anogenital cancer.

The chain has TRBV9 and TRBJ1-5, with 8 bases lining up with TRBD1. V was clipped by 4 bases and J by 6 bases; unmatched bases: 12. The CDR3 is 16 amino acids. Germline CDR1 SGDLS, CDR2 YYNGEE. CDR3 protein: CASSITDRDRGQPQHF. The DNA for the CDR3 is TGTGCCAGCAGCATCACGGACAGGGACCGAGGTCAGCCCCAGCATTTT.

The chain uses TRBV2 and TRBJ1-2, with 7 bases lining up with TRBD1. J gave up 2 bases and V 8 bases, and 8 bases lay outside the gene matches. Germline V lookup: CDR1 SNHLY, CDR2 FYNNEI. There are 14 residues in the CDR3. The CDR3 DNA reads TGTGCCAGCTCATCACAGGGGACCAACTATGGCTACACCTTC. Protein sequence: CASSSQGTNYGYTF.

This clone was counted a single time. The chain is built from TRBV9 and TRBJ1-1; D ambiguous. The CDR3 runs 12 residues. CDR1 and CDR2 from the germline V gene are SGDLS and YYNGEE. With 4 bases removed from V and 5 bases from J, the gap between germline ends came to 9 bases. For the CDR3, the DNA is TGTGCCAGCAGCCCAGGCTATACTGAAGCTTTCTTT. Amino acid sequence: CASSPGYTEAFF.

The rearrangement links TRBV15 to TRBJ1-2; 9 bases line up with TRBD1. The CDR3 is made up of 15 amino acids. V was clipped by 5 bases and J by 4 bases; unmatched bases: 8. In germline, CDR1 is LNHNV, CDR2 YYDKDF (reference sequence). This CDR3 is CATSSSTGGVYGYTF. The CDR3 DNA reads as TGTGCCACCAGCTCCTCGACAGGGGGGGTCTATGGCTACACCTTC.

This chain links TRBV5-1 with TRBJ2-3; the D call may be TRBD1 or TRBD2 (6 bases each). CDR3 length: 15 amino acids. Trimming removed 1 base at V and 2 bases at J, with 11 bases between. Looked up from germline, CDR1 is SGHRS and CDR2 is YFSETQ. The CDR3 nucleotides are TGCGCCAGCAGCTTGATTGGGGGGCCCACAGATACGCAGTATTTT. Translated: CASSLIGGPTDTQYF. The entire variable domain, with the rest obtained from reference TRBV5-1 and TRBJ2-3, is as follows: KAGVTQTPRYLIKTRGQQVTLSCSPISGHRSVSWYQQTPGQGLQFLFEYFSETQRNKGNFPGRFSGRQFSNSRSEMNVSTLELGDSALYLCASSLIGGPTDTQYFGPGTRLTVL.

The rearrangement uses TRBV5-1 and TRBJ2-2; 7 bases align to TRBD1. V lost 4 bases to trimming and J lost 7 bases; unmatched junction nucleotides: 7. This CDR3 comprises 14 residues. Germline V CDR1 and CDR2: SGHRS, YFSETQ. CDR3 DNA sequence: TGCGCCAGCAGCCCCTTACAGGGGATCGGGGAGCTGTTTTTT. Residues: CASSPLQGIGELFF.

The chain employs TRBV7-2 and TRBJ1-2, with 8 nucleotides matching TRBD1. Germline V gene lookup returns CDR1 SGHTA and CDR2 FQGNSA. V lost 1 base, J lost 7 bases, and 5 bases stayed unmatched. The CDR3 is 14 amino acids. CDR3 DNA: TGTGCCAGCAGCTTAGGGCCAGGGGGCCGTGGCTACACCTTC. It translates to CASSLGPGGRGYTF. The full variable domain, rest sourced from reference TRBV7-2 and TRBJ1-2, is GAGVSQSPSNKVTEKGKDVELRCDPISGHTALYWYRQSLGQGLEFLIYFQGNSAPDKSGLPSDRFSAERTGGSVSTLTIQRTQQEDSAVYLCASSLGPGGRGYTFGSGTRLTVV.

V is TRBV6-5 and J is TRBJ1-1; D uncertain. With 2 bases removed from V and 5 bases from J, the gap between germline ends came to 0 bases. This CDR3 spans 10 amino acids. Germline CDR1 MNHEY, CDR2 SVGAGI. This CDR3 reads CASSYTEAFF. The CDR3 DNA sequence: TGTGCCAGCAGTTACACTGAAGCTTTCTTT.

V and J are TRBV6-6 and TRBJ2-3, with D uncertain. V dropped 6 bases and J dropped 6 bases, with 10 bases sitting between them. This CDR3 comprises 12 residues. Germline CDR1 is MNHNY and CDR2 is SVGAGI (reference sequence). The CDR3 DNA is TGTGCCAGCAGAAGAGGCCGGGATACGCAGTATTTT. Translating it yields CASRRGRDTQYF.